A single sample is the source of the 27 T cell receptor beta chains below, sequenced in a study of Ad26.COV2.S vaccination and SARS-CoV-2 variants. Indicated treatment: roughly 19 received Ad26.COV2.S at low or high dose, single or two shots; several received placebo; per-sample allocation not given. Specimens were obtained on day 63 following the first vaccine or placebo injection. Assay: immunoSEQ multiplex PCR; the TCRdb copy retains only in-frame clones and omits some. Seen here are 400,000 to 450,000 clones, about 90% observed once, and the top ten hold about 4.4%. Sequencing used peripheral blood, obtained in a trial of Ad26.COV2.S vaccine versus placebo. The receptors were sampled from a person aged 18 to 65 who received the Ad26.COV2.S COVID-19 vaccine or a placebo.

V is TRBV4-3 and J is TRBJ2-7; TRBD2 might be the D (6 bases). Between the trimmed V and J ends, which lost 3 bases and 4 bases, there was a span of 16 bases. CDR1 and CDR2 from the germline V gene are LGHNA and YSLEER. CDR3 length equals 15 residues. This CDR3 reads CASSQDRGTFYEQYF. The CDR3 coding sequence is TGCGCCAGCAGCCAGGACCGGGGGACTTTTTACGAGCAGTACTTC.

The chain has TRBV6-5 and TRBJ2-2, with 10 bases that match TRBD1. The V and J ends lost 4 bases and 5 bases, in that order; junction bases with no gene match: 7. Germline V lookup: CDR1 MNHEY, CDR2 SVGAGI. The CDR3 consists of 16 residues. The CDR3 DNA follows: TGTGCCAGCAGTTCCGGGACAGGGGATATAACCGGGGAGCTGTTTTTT. This sequence encodes CASSSGTGDITGELFF.

The chain is built from TRBV15 and TRBJ2-2; D possibly corresponds to TRBD2 (6 bases). This CDR3 region has 15 residues. Per the germline V gene, CDR1 is LNHNV and CDR2 is YYDKDF (reference sequence). Trimming removed 3 bases from V and 0 bases from J, with 8 bases in between. The CDR3 sequence: CATSRGGANTGELFF. In DNA form, the CDR3 reads TGTGCCACCAGCAGGGGCGGGGCGAACACCGGGGAGCTGTTTTTT.

In its sample, this clone was seen once. The chain is built from TRBV10-3 and TRBJ2-7; possibly TRBD2 for D (5 bases). Trimming left V 1 base short and J 5 bases short, with 9 bases between. Looked up from germline, CDR1 is ENHRY and CDR2 is SYGVKD. The CDR3 extends over 13 amino acids. As DNA, the CDR3 is TGTGCCATCAGTGAGTATCCCGGGGACGAGCAGTACTTC. It is translated as CAISEYPGDEQYF.

J is TRBJ2-7 and V is TRBV11-1; 12 bases map to TRBD2. From germline, CDR1 is SGHAT and CDR2 FQDESV (reference sequence). The CDR3 spans 16 residues. V trimming: 0 bases; J trimming: 7 bases; junction bases outside the gene matches: 7. CDR3 residues: CASSLAPSGRAREQYF. CDR3 nucleotides: TGTGCCAGCAGCTTAGCCCCTAGCGGGAGGGCGCGGGAGCAGTACTTC.

This chain links TRBV3-1 (or the pseudogene TRBV3-2) with TRBJ1-1; D might be TRBD1 (5 bases). This CDR3 is 12 amino acids long. With 8 bases removed from V and 1 base from J, the gap between germline ends came to 8 bases. Per germline, CDR1 LGHDT and CDR2 YNNKEL (reference sequence). CDR3 region: CASSTGNTEAFF. The CDR3 DNA is TGTGCCAGCTCCACAGGGAACACTGAAGCTTTCTTT.

The CDR3 loop is CASSFDPSDSLGANVLTF. The CDR3 region has the DNA TGTGCCAGCAGCTTTGACCCTAGCGACAGTCTGGGTGCCAACGTCCTGACTTTC. This rearrangement joins TRBV7-9 to TRBJ2-6; D perhaps matches TRBD2 (6 bases). The V gene lost 3 bases and the J gene lost 7 bases, with 22 bases spanning the gap. CDR1 is SEHNR, CDR2 FQNEAQ, per germline (reference sequence). The CDR3 is 18 residues long.

The chain is built from TRBV27 and TRBJ2-1; 11 nucleotides align to TRBD2. With 5 bases clipped from V and 7 bases from J, the junction kept 4 bases outside the gene matches. Germline-derived CDR1 and CDR2 are MNHEY and SMNVEV (reference sequence). This CDR3 has 14 amino acids. CDR3 region: CASSRLAGLNEQFF. The CDR3 coding sequence is TGTGCCAGCAGTCGACTAGCGGGATTAAATGAGCAGTTCTTC.

The V gene is TRBV18, the J gene TRBJ2-3; TRBD2 matches at 10 bases. CDR3 length equals 15 residues. CDR1 is KGHSH, CDR2 LQKENI, per germline. V was clipped by 6 bases and J by 6 bases; unmatched bases: 9. CDR3 residues: CASSTPSGSRDTQYF. CDR3 DNA: TGTGCCAGCTCGACTCCTAGCGGGAGTAGGGATACGCAGTATTTT.

This chain joins TRBV28 and TRBJ2-3; 12 bases align to TRBD2. The J segment lost 10 bases and the V segment lost 5 bases, leaving 10 bases of the junction unmatched. The CDR3 covers 15 residues. CDR1 MDHEN and CDR2 SYDVKM come from the germline V gene. The CDR3 reads CASSPPGLAGQAQYF. For the CDR3, the DNA is TGTGCCAGCAGTCCACCAGGACTAGCGGGACAAGCGCAGTATTTT.

A note on this clone: Its ends do not fully match the called genes, so a read error is possible. The chain links TRBV7-2 to TRBJ2-1, with 10 nucleotides matching TRBD2. Germline CDR1 is SGHTA and CDR2 is FQGNSA. The CDR3 is 15 residues long. Here the CDR3 DNA reads TGTGCCAGCAGCGTAGCTAGCGGGAGCCACAATGAGCAGTTCTTC. This sequence encodes CASSVASGSHNEQFF.

This clone was counted a single time. The rearrangement uses TRBV10-3 and TRBJ2-7, with D possibly TRBD2 on 6 matching bases. The CDR3 totals 13 residues. Germline V gene sequence: CDR1 ENHRY, CDR2 SYGVKD. With 0 bases removed from V and 7 bases from J, the gap between germline ends came to 10 bases. The CDR3 nucleotides are TGTGCCATCAGTGAGTCTGGCGGAGGGGAGCAGTACTTC. Its protein is CAISESGGGEQYF.

The rearrangement joins TRBV19 to TRBJ2-7; 7 positions match TRBD1. V dropped 5 bases and J dropped 7; count of bases not matched to a gene: 11. This CDR3 is 14 amino acids long. Germline CDR1 is LNHDA and CDR2 is SQIVND (reference sequence). This CDR3 reads CASSSTGVPREQYF. The CDR3 bases are TGTGCCAGTAGTTCCACAGGGGTCCCTCGGGAGCAGTACTTC.

CDR3: CAWRVGSYEQYF. The CDR3 DNA follows: TGTGCCTGGAGGGTGGGATCCTACGAGCAGTACTTC. This chain joins TRBV30 and TRBJ2-7; D ambiguous. This CDR3 is 12 amino acids long. CDR1 is GTSNPN and CDR2 is SVGIG in the germline V gene (reference sequence). V lost 3 bases and J lost 1, with 7 bases in between.

This clone was observed a single time. V usage is TRBV5-5 and J usage is TRBJ2-1; 13 bases are a match to TRBD2. The germline CDR1 and CDR2 sequences are SGHKS and YYEKEE (reference sequence). The CDR3 extends over 16 amino acids. V gave up 4 bases and J gave up 4 bases; unmatched junction bases: 5. For the CDR3, the DNA is TGTGCCAGCAGCGTACCGGGACTAGCGGGATACAATGAGCAGTTCTTC. It is translated as CASSVPGLAGYNEQFF.

This rearrangement joins TRBV24-1 to TRBJ2-1, with 8 bases identical to TRBD1. CDR3 length equals 16 residues. Germline V gives CDR1 KGHDR, CDR2 SFDVKD. J was trimmed by 0 bases and V by 4 bases; bases with no gene match: 4. As DNA, the CDR3 is TGTGCCACCAGTGACCGGACAGGGAGCTCCTACAATGAGCAGTTCTTC. This sequence encodes CATSDRTGSSYNEQFF.

This rearrangement joins TRBV28 to TRBJ2-5; D call uncertain. The ends were cut back, 6 bases at V and 1 base at J, with 9 bases in the middle. The CDR3 is 13 residues long. Germline CDR1 is MDHEN and CDR2 is SYDVKM. CDR3 residues: CASRRPAQETQYF. The DNA of the CDR3 is TGTGCCAGCAGACGACCAGCCCAAGAGACCCAGTACTTC. Complete variable domain (other parts from reference TRBV28 and TRBJ2-5): DVKVTQSSRYLVKRTGEKVFLECVQDMDHENMFWYRQDPGLGLRLIYFSYDVKMKEKGDIPEGYSVSREKKERFSLILESASTNQTSMYLCASRRPAQETQYFGPGTRLLVL.

This chain uses TRBV5-1 with TRBJ2-3, with TRBD2 identical over 10 bases. CDR1 and CDR2 (germline): SGHRS, YFSETQ. V lost 4 bases and J lost 3; bases outside the gene matches: 8. The CDR3 extends over 16 amino acids. For the CDR3, the DNA is TGCGCCAGCAGCAGAGGACTAGCGGATTTGACAGATACGCAGTATTTT. Translating it yields CASSRGLADLTDTQYF. Using reference TRBV5-1 and TRBJ2-3 for the parts outside the CDR3, the full variable domain is KAGVTQTPRYLIKTRGQQVTLSCSPISGHRSVSWYQQTPGQGLQFLFEYFSETQRNKGNFPGRFSGRQFSNSRSEMNVSTLELGDSALYLCASSRGLADLTDTQYFGPGTRLTVL.

This clone was seen a single time. This chain uses TRBV6-5 with TRBJ1-6, with D possibly being TRBD1 (6 bases). The CDR3 loop spans 13 amino acids. Trimming removed 6 bases at V and 8 bases at J, with 11 bases between. Looked up from germline, CDR1 is MNHEY and CDR2 is SVGAGI. In DNA form, the CDR3 reads TGTGCCAGCAGACAGGGTGTAGATTCACCCCTCCACTTT. It codes for CASRQGVDSPLHF.

The chain has TRBV28 and TRBJ2-6; D might be TRBD2 (6 bases). Deletions cut 3 bases from V and 4 bases from J, with 10 bases between. Per germline, CDR1 MDHEN and CDR2 SYDVKM. The CDR3 covers 15 residues. CDR3 coding DNA: TGTGCCAGCAGTTTTGGGGGGACGGGGGCCAACGTCCTGACTTTC. As protein: CASSFGGTGANVLTF.

The CDR3 sequence is CASSRGLAGADTQYF. CDR3 bases: TGTGCCAGCAGCCGGGGACTAGCGGGCGCCGATACGCAGTATTTT. The rearrangement uses TRBV9 and TRBJ2-3, with TRBD2 matching over 12 bases. Germline V gives CDR1 SGDLS, CDR2 YYNGEE. J was trimmed by 6 bases and V by 4 bases; bases with no gene match: 6. The CDR3 consists of 15 residues. The full variable domain, its missing parts supplied by reference TRBV9 and TRBJ2-3, is DSGVTQTPKHLITATGQRVTLRCSPRSGDLSVYWYQQSLDQGLQFLIQYYNGEERAKGNILERFSAQQFPDLHSELNLSSLELGDSALYFCASSRGLAGADTQYFGPGTRLTVL.

The chain is built from TRBV12-3 or TRBV12-4 and TRBJ2-7, with D possibly TRBD1 on 5 matching bases. Deletions cut 10 bases from V and 3 bases from J, with 16 bases between. The CDR3 has 13 residues. CDR3 coding DNA: TGTGCCACCGCCGTGGGGCCGGGCTACGAGCAGTACTTC. Protein product: CATAVGPGYEQYF.

V and J are TRBV11-2 and TRBJ2-7; 14 bases are a match to TRBD2. This CDR3 has 17 amino acids. Germline-derived CDR1 and CDR2 are SGHAT and FQNNGV. The junction had 10 bases not matched to a gene; V was cut back by 4 bases and J by 5 bases. CDR3 coding DNA: TGTGCCAGCAGCTCTCCCAGACTAGCGGGAGGGCCTGACGAGCAGTACTTC. Protein sequence: CASSSPRLAGGPDEQYF.

This rearrangement joins TRBV2 to TRBJ1-4; the D is unclear. V was trimmed by 4 bases and J by 8 bases, leaving 11 bases between them. Germline CDR1 SNHLY, CDR2 FYNNEI. This CDR3 is 13 amino acids long. CDR3 sequence reads: CASSVVPLEKLFF. CDR3 bases: TGTGCCAGCAGTGTAGTCCCGCTAGAAAAACTGTTTTTT.

V gene TRBV9 combines with J gene TRBJ1-6; unclear D gene. CDR3 length: 15 amino acids. Trimming shortened V by 0 bases and J by 14 bases, and 18 bases separated the two germline ends. Germline CDR1 is SGDLS and CDR2 is YYNGEE. The CDR3 spells CASSVDPAPIQTLHF. The DNA for the CDR3 is TGTGCCAGCAGCGTAGATCCAGCGCCAATTCAGACCCTCCACTTT.

Notes on this clone: Mismatch with germline at one junction end may stem from a read error. The gene calls are TRBV6-2 or TRBV6-3 and TRBJ1-2; D gene uncertain. Germline V gene data show CDR1 as MNHEY and CDR2 as SVGEGT. This CDR3 comprises 11 residues. The CDR3 DNA reads TGTGCCAGCAGTCACGGGCCGGACGCTGTCTTC. This translates into CASSHGPDAVF.

The genes are TRBV7-6 and TRBJ2-1, with 12 nucleotides matching TRBD2. J was trimmed by 5 bases and V by 5 bases; bases with no gene match: 7. Looked up from germline, CDR1 is SGHVS and CDR2 is FNYEAQ. The CDR3 is made up of 16 amino acids. CDR3 sequence reads: CASSPPSGRAHNEQFF. The CDR3 DNA reads as TGTGCCAGCAGCCCGCCTAGCGGGAGGGCACACAATGAGCAGTTCTTC.